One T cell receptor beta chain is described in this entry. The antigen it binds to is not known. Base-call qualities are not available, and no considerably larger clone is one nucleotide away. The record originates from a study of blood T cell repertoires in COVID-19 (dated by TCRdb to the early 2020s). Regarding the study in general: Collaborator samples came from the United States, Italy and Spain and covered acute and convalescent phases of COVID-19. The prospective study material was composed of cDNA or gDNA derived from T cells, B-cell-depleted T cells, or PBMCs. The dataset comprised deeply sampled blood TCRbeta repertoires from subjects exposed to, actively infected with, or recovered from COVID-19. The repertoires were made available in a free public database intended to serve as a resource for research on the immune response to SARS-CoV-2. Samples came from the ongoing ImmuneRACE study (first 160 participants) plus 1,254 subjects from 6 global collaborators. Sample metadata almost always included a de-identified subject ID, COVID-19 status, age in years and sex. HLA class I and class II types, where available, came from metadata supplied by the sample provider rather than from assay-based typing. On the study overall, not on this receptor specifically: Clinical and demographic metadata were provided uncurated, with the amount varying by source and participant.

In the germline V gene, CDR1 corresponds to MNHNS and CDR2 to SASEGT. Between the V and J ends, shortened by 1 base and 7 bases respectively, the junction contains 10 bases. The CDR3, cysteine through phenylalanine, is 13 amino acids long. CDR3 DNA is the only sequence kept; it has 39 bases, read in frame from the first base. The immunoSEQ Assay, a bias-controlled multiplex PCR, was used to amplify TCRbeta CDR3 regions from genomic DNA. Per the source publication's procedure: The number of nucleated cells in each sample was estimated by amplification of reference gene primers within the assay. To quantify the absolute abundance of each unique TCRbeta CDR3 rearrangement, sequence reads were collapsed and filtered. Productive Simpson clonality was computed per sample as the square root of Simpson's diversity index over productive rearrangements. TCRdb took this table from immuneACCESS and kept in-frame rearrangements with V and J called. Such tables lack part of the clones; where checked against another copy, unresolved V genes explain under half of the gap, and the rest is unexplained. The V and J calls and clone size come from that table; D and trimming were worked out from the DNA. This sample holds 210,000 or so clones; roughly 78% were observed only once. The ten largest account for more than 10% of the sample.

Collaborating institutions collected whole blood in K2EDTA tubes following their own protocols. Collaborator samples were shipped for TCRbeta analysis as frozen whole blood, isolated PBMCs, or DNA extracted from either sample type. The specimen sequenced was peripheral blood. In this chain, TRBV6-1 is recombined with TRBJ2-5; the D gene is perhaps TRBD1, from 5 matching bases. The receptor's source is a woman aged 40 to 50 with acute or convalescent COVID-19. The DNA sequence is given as TGTGCCAGCAGTGAAGGTTTGCAGGGGACCCAGTACTTC. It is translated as CASSEGLQGTQYF.